This TCR beta chain derives from a study of shared clonotypes between healthy human individuals. Regarding the study as a whole: Sampling used blood alone; tissue repertoires probably differ.

Of note for this clone: Its specificity is unknown.

Donors comprised healthy HIV-negative adults lacking recent acute infections or vaccinations. The assay was carried out at the deep level. In the original analysis: ImmunoSEQ only sent back junction sequences with no quality scores, so filtering was done differently. Using immunoSEQ multiplex PCR, the repertoire was profiled, and TCRdb retains in-frame clones only, with some absent. The DNA was the basis for D and trimming; V, J and clone size are from that table. Altogether roughly 500,000 clones are present, around 80% being singletons, with the ten largest covering approximately 12%. This clonotype was sampled from a woman in her thirties or forties in good health. Some clones in this sample may be carry-over from other donors' samples. Sequenced: PBMCs.

The CDR3 DNA reads TGTGCCAGCAGCCTCCTCCCCAGAGGAAACACTGAAGCTTTCTTT. Its translation is CASSLLPRGNTEAFF. The rearrangement uses TRBV27 and TRBJ1-1; D remains unclear. Germline CDR1 reads MNHEY; CDR2 reads SMNVEV (reference sequence). CDR3 size: 15 residues. V lost 6 bases to trimming and J lost 2 bases, with 16 bases between them.